The 15 T cell receptor beta chains presented below share a single source sample, sequenced in a study of T cell changes during pregnancy in multiple sclerosis. Profiling relied on immunoSEQ multiplex PCR, and the TCRdb table lists in-frame clones only, not all of them. The sample includes about 16,000 clones, 95% to 96% of them seen just once. The specimen comprised peripheral blood, sampled in the third trimester of pregnancy. These receptors were collected from a female donor with multiple sclerosis, enrolled in a pregnancy study.

This clone has just one count. This sequence joins TRBV7-2 and TRBJ1-6, with TRBD1 identical over 9 bases. The germline CDR1 and CDR2 sequences are SGHTA and FQGNSA. Trimming removed 3 bases from V and 9 bases from J; junction bases left unmatched: 3. The CDR3 consists of 14 residues. DNA for the CDR3: TGTGCCAGCAGCTTGACAGGGGGAGGTTCACCCCTCCACTTT. Translated: CASSLTGGGSPLHF.

The DNA of the CDR3 is TGCGCCAGCAGCTTGCATTTTTCATCGGACAGGGGGCTTATGAACACTGAAGCTTTCTTT. Translating it yields CASSLHFSSDRGLMNTEAFF. The rearrangement joins TRBV5-1 to TRBJ1-1, with 11 bases that match TRBD1. V lost 1 base to trimming and J lost 0 bases; unmatched junction nucleotides: 14. The CDR3 sequence is 20 residues long. CDR1 SGHRS and CDR2 YFSETQ come from the germline V gene.

This clone was recorded only once. This rearrangement joins TRBV6-6 to TRBJ2-2; 8 bases are shared with TRBD1. CDR3 length equals 15 residues. Trimming removed 5 bases from V and 4 bases from J; junction bases left unmatched: 6. CDR1 is MNHNY, CDR2 SVGAGI, per germline (reference sequence). Here the CDR3 reads CASSTGTGGTGELFF. In DNA form, the CDR3 reads TGTGCCAGCAGTACCGGGACAGGCGGCACCGGGGAGCTGTTTTTT.

This chain connects TRBV9 to TRBJ2-4, with 9 bases that match TRBD2. The V gene's germline CDR1 is SGDLS and CDR2 YYNGEE. The CDR3 consists of 17 residues. V lost 0 bases to trimming and J lost 2 bases; unmatched junction nucleotides: 6. CDR3 sequence (DNA): TGTGCCAGCAGCGTAGAGGCGGGAGGGGGGTCCAAAAACATTCAGTACTTC. It translates to CASSVEAGGGSKNIQYF.

This sequence joins TRBV6-4 and TRBJ2-6; a possible D gene is TRBD2 (6 bases). The V and J ends lost 4 bases and 0 bases respectively, with 13 bases between them. Germline V lookup: CDR1 MRHNA, CDR2 SNTAGT. This CDR3 spans 17 amino acids. The CDR3 DNA reads TGTGCCAGCAGTGCGGGACTGCCGAGCTCTGGGGCCAACGTCCTGACTTTC. Amino acids: CASSAGLPSSGANVLTF.

The chain couples TRBV28 to TRBJ1-2; TRBD1 matches 10 bases. The germline V gene encodes CDR1 MDHEN and CDR2 SYDVKM. The V segment lost 3 bases and the J segment 8 bases; nucleotides outside the gene matches: 15. CDR3 size: 17 residues. The CDR3 here is CASSLILSGQGSQGYTF. Here the CDR3 DNA reads TGTGCCAGCAGTTTGATTTTGTCGGGACAGGGGAGTCAAGGCTACACCTTC.

The rearrangement uses TRBV27 and TRBJ1-1; D gene uncertain. Germline V CDR1 and CDR2: MNHEY, SMNVEV (reference sequence). V was cut by 3 bases and J by 0 bases, with 11 bases left in between. CDR3 length: 15 residues. CDR3: CASSFLGSMNTEAFF. The CDR3 DNA reads TGTGCCAGCAGTTTTTTGGGCAGTATGAACACTGAAGCTTTCTTT.

The J gene is TRBJ1-1, the V gene TRBV4-1; D may be TRBD1 (5 bases). The CDR3 length is 14 residues. Germline V lookup: CDR1 MGHRA, CDR2 YSYEKL. Between the trimmed V and J ends, which lost 0 bases and 9 bases, there was a span of 14 bases. DNA for the CDR3: TGCGCCAGCAGCCAAGATAGAGCGGGGACCCAAGCTTTCTTT. It translates to CASSQDRAGTQAFF.

The chain links TRBV4-3 to TRBJ1-1, with 10 bases lining up with TRBD1. Germline V CDR1 and CDR2: LGHNA, YSLEER. V shed 4 bases and J 7 bases; nucleotides not matched to a gene: 9. This CDR3 has 15 residues. The CDR3 spells CASSPSGTGDYEAFF. CDR3 nucleotides: TGCGCCAGCAGCCCGTCCGGGACAGGGGATTATGAAGCTTTCTTT.

This chain links TRBV2 with TRBJ1-5; D perhaps matches TRBD1 (5 bases). Trimming removed 8 bases at V and 4 bases at J, with 12 bases between. Germline CDR1 and CDR2: SNHLY and FYNNEI. The CDR3 is made up of 13 amino acids. The DNA for the CDR3 is TGTGCCAGCTCGACAGTCGTTAATCAGCCCCAGCATTTT. It is translated as CASSTVVNQPQHF.

The count of this clone is one. This chain links TRBV6-5 with TRBJ2-2; D ambiguous. The germline V and J ends were trimmed by 6 bases and 2 bases, with 13 bases remaining between them. Germline CDR1 and CDR2: MNHEY and SVGAGI. This CDR3 is built from 15 residues. CDR3 region: CASRTWSRNTGELFF. The CDR3 DNA sequence: TGTGCCAGCAGAACATGGTCCCGTAACACCGGGGAGCTGTTTTTT.

The CDR3 loop is CASSVGGHIGSEQYF. CDR3 nucleotides: TGTGCCAGCAGCGTTGGGGGACACATCGGCTCCGAGCAGTACTTC. The chain uses TRBV9 and TRBJ2-7, with a weak D call TRBD1 (6 bases). This CDR3 spans 15 amino acids. Trimming took 2 bases from V and 6 from J, leaving 18 bases between them. Germline V gene data show CDR1 as SGDLS and CDR2 as YYNGEE.

V is TRBV7-6 and J is TRBJ2-5; 14 bases are a match to TRBD2. Germline V gene sequence: CDR1 SGHVS, CDR2 FNYEAQ. V lost 6 bases and J lost 5; bases outside the gene matches: 11. The CDR3 runs to 17 residues. For the CDR3, the DNA is TGTGCCAGCAGACTTAGACTAGCGGGAGGGAAAGGGGAGACCCAGTACTTC. This sequence encodes CASRLRLAGGKGETQYF.

This chain uses TRBV28 with TRBJ1-1; 7 positions match TRBD1. V dropped 6 bases and J dropped 6; count of bases not matched to a gene: 4. CDR1 MDHEN and CDR2 SYDVKM come from the germline V gene. The CDR3 extends over 12 amino acids. In DNA form, the CDR3 reads TGTGCCAGCAGGGGCGGGACAGCTGAAGCTTTCTTT. It translates to CASRGGTAEAFF.

The V and J genes are TRBV19 and TRBJ2-4; 8 bases agree with TRBD1. Germline CDR1 is LNHDA and CDR2 is SQIVND (reference sequence). Trimming removed 3 bases from V and 7 bases from J; junction bases left unmatched: 5. The CDR3 is 14 amino acids. The CDR3 spells CASSMAGGWNIQYF. The CDR3 region has the DNA TGTGCCAGTAGTATGGCAGGGGGCTGGAACATTCAGTACTTC.